Reported below is one T cell receptor (beta chain). The sample has other DNA sequences that encode this CDR3 too. The data were obtained in a study of blood T cell repertoires in COVID-19. CDR1 SGDLS and CDR2 YYNGEE come from the germline V gene. V was trimmed by 0 bases and J by 1 base, leaving 4 bases between them. This CDR3 region has 13 residues. Data came from immunoSEQ multiplex PCR; TCRdb stores just in-frame clones and leaves some out. The data hold 150,000 to 250,000 clones, with around 90% observed a single time. This study enrolled people aged about 18 to 100 from around 26 US geographic areas. Two consecutive negative NP/OP PCR tests, clearance, or resolved symptoms defined Cohort 3 recovery.

Sequencing input: PBMCs or T cells enriched from blood (not recorded which). V usage is TRBV9 and J usage is TRBJ1-1; no clear D gene. This clonotype was sampled from a woman aged 25 to 39 who had recovered from COVID-19. The CDR3 DNA reads as TGTGCCAGCAGCGTAGCAGGGAACACTGAAGCTTTCTTT. It codes for CASSVAGNTEAFF.